Reported below is one T cell receptor (beta chain). The antigen it recognizes is unknown. Base-call qualities are not available, and no considerably larger clone is one nucleotide away. The sample's time point label, decoded: blood sample drawn before combined kidney and bone marrow transplant. Unstimulated Tregs (CD4+CD25+CD127-), CD4+ non-Tregs (CD4+CD25-), CD4 and CD8 cells were FACS-sorted from thawed PBMCs. Thawed PBMCs were rested overnight at 37 degrees C with roughly 190 IU/ml IL-2 before Treg sorting. The patients were a handful of recipients of combined kidney and bone marrow transplants from the ITN036ST trial, and samples were available only for these trial subjects. Healthy control blood was separated into PBMCs by Ficoll density gradient and cryopreserved, and patient PBMCs were collected both before and after transplant. For this chain, trimming is 3 bases at the V end and 3 bases at the J end, and the number of junction bases without a gene match is 4. The CDR3 goes from the cysteine to the phenylalanine over 15 residues. The sequence is cut down to CDR3 DNA, 45 bases in frame from base 1. CDR1 SNHLY and CDR2 FYNNEI were looked up in the germline V gene.

The data stem from a study of Tregs in tolerant kidney transplant recipients (dated by TCRdb to about 2019). Turning to the overall study: Related donors were used in the transplants with nonmyeloablative bone marrow transplantation, and mixed chimerism was transient in the human trials. Before combined kidney and bone marrow transplantation, this study identified donor-specific regulatory T cells using TCRbeta sequencing and then followed those same cells after transplant. The paper's findings and limits, for the study overall: The study was constrained by small patient numbers, and validation of the findings is required in larger populations and under other immunosuppression protocols. For some patients, the PCR primers changed as time went on, which meant samples from those patients could not be compared with one another at the nucleotide level. Biological reproducibility was not directly assessed, although technical replication error appeared to be minimal. In tolerant patients, the expansion of donor-specific Tregs was greater than global Treg expansion, suggesting that the expansion was antigen-driven rather than nonspecific. The most biologically relevant and donor-specific TCRbeta repertoire appeared to be identified by expanding Tregs with activated donor B cells.

Genomic DNA was extracted from sorted cells with the QIAGEN DNeasy Blood and Tissue Kit for TCRbeta CDR3 sequencing. High-throughput TCRbeta CDR3 sequencing, including PCR amplification with bias correction and internal controls, was performed commercially through immunoSEQ. In the authors' own workflow: Unique productive TCRbeta sequences were defined by CDR3 nucleotide sequence where primers matched, otherwise by CDR3 amino acid sequence with Vbeta and Jbeta genes. As a correction for sorting error, sequences shared between sorted populations at a frequency ratio of 2:1 or less were discarded, and the remaining shared sequences were assigned to the higher population. A sequence counted as donor-reactive if, in CFSE-low cells, the sequence had a frequency of at least 0.01% and was expanded at least 5-fold compared with unstimulated cells. Repertoire divergence was quantified by Jensen-Shannon divergence calculated from the top 100 TCRbeta sequences ranked by frequency. When a sample had multiple sequencing runs, each run was corrected for sorting error separately and the runs were then pooled. TCRdb provides this immuneACCESS table in a form limited to in-frame rearrangements. Some clones are lacking; in checked studies, under half of them reflect an unresolved V gene, and why the rest are absent is not known. V and J calls and clone size follow that table, whereas D and trimming were derived from the DNA. The sample profile shows 60,000 to 75,000 clones; 70% to 90% of them were found once. The ten most abundant clones make up around 2.3% of the sample.

The specimen was Tregs from blood, collected before the transplant. The clonotype originates from a human donor who received a combined kidney and bone marrow transplant. Recombination connected TRBV2 to TRBJ2-7, and TRBD1 aligns with 11 junction nucleotides. The DNA is as follows: TGTGCCAGCAGTGACGGGGGGACAGGGGGCTACGAGCAGTACTTC. Its protein reads: CASSDGGTGGYEQYF. Extended through the reference TRBV2 and TRBJ2-7 proteins, this CDR3 yields the full variable domain: EPEVTQTPSHQVTQMGQEVILRCVPISNHLYFYWYRQILGQKVEFLVSFYNNEISEKSEIFDDQFSVERPDGSNFTLKIRSTKLEDSAMYFCASSDGGTGGYEQYFGPGTRLTVT.